This T cell receptor beta chain was recorded in a study of post-analysis software for immune sequencing data. Overall study findings and caveats: Compared with controls, patients had more of 4 to 6 TRBV segments, including TRBV5-6, TRBV5-1 and TRBV20-1.

Unique molecular identifiers had been added to the TCR beta cDNA libraries. TCRdb analysed the PCR reads with MiXCR anew, one entry per CDR3 protein. The sample lists approximately 730,000 distinct CDR3 sequences, 25% to 30% occurring once. The V gene's germline CDR1 is SEHNR and CDR2 FQNEAQ (reference sequence). This CDR3 contains 16 residues. In the case of this clonotype: Its antigen is unknown. A much more abundant neighbour one base away suggests this may be a read error.

The rearrangement joins TRBV7-9 to TRBJ2-7; tentative D call: TRBD1 (5 bases). TRBJ2-5 explains the end of the DNA better; the J call may be wrong. The sample was blood. The TCR comes from a girl aged 5-17 years with multiple sclerosis. This CDR3 reads CAGSLGPAGNQETQYF. Written as DNA, the CDR3 is TGTGCCGGCAGCTTAGGCCCTGCAGGGAACCAAGAGACCCAGTACTTC.